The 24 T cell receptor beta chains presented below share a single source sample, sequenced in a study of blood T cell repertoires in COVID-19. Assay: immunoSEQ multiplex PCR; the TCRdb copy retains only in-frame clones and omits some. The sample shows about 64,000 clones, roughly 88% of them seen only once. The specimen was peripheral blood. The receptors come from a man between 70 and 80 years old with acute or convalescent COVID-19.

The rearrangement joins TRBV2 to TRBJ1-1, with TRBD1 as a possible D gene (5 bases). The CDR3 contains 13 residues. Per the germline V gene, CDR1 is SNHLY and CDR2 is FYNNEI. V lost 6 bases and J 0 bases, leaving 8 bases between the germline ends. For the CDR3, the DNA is TGTGCCAGCAGCAGGGTAATGAACACTGAAGCTTTCTTT. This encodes CASSRVMNTEAFF.

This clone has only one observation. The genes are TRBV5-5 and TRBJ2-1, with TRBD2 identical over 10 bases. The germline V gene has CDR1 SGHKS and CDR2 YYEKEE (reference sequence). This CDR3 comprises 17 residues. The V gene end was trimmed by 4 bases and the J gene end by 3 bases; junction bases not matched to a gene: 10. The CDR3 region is CASSPVPLAGGYNEQFF. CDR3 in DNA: TGTGCCAGCAGCCCAGTCCCGTTAGCGGGGGGCTACAATGAGCAGTTCTTC.

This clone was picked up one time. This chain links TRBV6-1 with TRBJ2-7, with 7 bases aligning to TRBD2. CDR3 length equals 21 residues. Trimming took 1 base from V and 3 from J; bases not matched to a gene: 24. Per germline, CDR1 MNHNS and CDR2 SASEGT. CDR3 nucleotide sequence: TGTGCCAGCAGTGAAGAATTTTTAGGACTAGTGGACTGGGCAATAAGCTACGAGCAGTACTTC. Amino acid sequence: CASSEEFLGLVDWAISYEQYF.

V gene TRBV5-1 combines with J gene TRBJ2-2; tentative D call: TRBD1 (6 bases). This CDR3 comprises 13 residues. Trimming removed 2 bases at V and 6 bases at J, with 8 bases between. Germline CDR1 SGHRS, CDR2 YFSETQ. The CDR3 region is CASSFRGSGELFF. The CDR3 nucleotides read TGCGCCAGCAGCTTCAGGGGTTCCGGGGAGCTGTTTTTT.

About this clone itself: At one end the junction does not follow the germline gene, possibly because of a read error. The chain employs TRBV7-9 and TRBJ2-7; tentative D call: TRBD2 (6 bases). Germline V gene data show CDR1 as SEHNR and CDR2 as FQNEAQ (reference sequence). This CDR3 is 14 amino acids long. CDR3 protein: CASSPRDSTYERYF. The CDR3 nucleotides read TGTGCCAGCAGCCCCCGGGACTCCACCTACGAGCGGTACTTC.

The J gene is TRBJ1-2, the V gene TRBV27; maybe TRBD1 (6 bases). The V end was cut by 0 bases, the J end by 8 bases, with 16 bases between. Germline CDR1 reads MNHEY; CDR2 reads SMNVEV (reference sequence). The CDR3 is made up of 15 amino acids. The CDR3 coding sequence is TGTGCCAGCAGTTTATCATGGGACACCCCAAGCGGCTACACCTTC. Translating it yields CASSLSWDTPSGYTF.

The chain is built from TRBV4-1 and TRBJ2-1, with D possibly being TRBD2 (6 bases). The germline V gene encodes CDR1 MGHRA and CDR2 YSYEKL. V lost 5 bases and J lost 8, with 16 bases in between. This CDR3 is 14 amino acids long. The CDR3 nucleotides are TGCGCCAGCAGCAGGGACTCTTCTGTTGATGAGCAGTTCTTC. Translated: CASSRDSSVDEQFF.

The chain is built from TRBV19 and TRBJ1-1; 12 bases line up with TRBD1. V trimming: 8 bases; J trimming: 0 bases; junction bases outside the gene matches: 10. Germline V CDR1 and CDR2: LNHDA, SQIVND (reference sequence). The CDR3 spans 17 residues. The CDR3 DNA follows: TGTGCCAGTCTATCCGGGACAGGGGGCCTCATGAACACTGAAGCTTTCTTT. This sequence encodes CASLSGTGGLMNTEAFF.

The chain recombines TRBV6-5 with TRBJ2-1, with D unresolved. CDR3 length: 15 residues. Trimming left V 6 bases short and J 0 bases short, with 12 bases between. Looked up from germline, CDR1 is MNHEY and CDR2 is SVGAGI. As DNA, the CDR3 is TGTGCCAGCAGGAGCCGTTCCTACTCCTACAATGAGCAGTTCTTC. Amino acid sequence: CASRSRSYSYNEQFF.

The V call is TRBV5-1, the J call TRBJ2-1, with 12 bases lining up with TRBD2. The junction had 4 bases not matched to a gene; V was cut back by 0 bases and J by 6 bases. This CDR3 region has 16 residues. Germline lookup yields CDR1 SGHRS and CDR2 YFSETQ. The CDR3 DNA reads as TGCGCCAGCAGCTTGGAAGGACTAGCGGGATTCAATGAGCAGTTCTTC. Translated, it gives CASSLEGLAGFNEQFF.

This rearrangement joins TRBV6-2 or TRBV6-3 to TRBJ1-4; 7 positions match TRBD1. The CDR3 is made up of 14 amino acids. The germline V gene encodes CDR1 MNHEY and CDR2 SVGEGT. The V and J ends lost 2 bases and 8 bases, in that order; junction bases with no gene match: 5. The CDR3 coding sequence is TGTGCCAGCAGTTACACCGGACAGGCAGAAAAACTGTTTTTT. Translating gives CASSYTGQAEKLFF.

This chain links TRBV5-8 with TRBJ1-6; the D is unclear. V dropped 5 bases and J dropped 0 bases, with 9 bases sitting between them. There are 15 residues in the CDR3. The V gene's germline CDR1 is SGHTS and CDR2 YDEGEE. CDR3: CASRLVVSYNSPLHF. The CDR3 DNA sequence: TGTGCCAGCAGACTAGTTGTCTCCTATAATTCACCCCTCCACTTT.

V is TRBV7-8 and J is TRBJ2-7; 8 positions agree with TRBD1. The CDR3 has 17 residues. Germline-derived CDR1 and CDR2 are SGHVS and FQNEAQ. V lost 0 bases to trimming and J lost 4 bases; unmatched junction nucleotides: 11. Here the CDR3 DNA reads TGTGCCAGCAGCTTAGCGGGTGCTGGACAGGGAAGGTACGAGCAGTACTTC. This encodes CASSLAGAGQGRYEQYF.

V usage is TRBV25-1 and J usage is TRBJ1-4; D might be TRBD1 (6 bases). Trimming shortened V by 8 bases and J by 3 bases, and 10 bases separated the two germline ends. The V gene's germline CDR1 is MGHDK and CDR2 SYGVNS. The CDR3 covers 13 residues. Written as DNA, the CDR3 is TGTGCCAGCCGAGGGGGAGCTAATGAAAAACTGTTTTTT. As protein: CASRGGANEKLFF.

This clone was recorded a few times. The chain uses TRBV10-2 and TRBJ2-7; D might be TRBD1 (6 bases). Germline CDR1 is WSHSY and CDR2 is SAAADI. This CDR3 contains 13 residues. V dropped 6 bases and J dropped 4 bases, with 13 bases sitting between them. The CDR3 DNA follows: TGCGCCAGCAGCCTGGACAGAATTTACGAGCAGTACTTC. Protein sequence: CASSLDRIYEQYF.

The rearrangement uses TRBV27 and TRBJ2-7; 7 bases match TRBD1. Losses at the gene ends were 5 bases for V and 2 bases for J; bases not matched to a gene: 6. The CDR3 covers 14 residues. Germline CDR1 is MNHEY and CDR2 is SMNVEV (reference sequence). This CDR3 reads CASSHRQGAYEQYF. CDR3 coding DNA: TGTGCCAGCAGTCACAGACAGGGTGCCTACGAGCAGTACTTC.

The CDR3 sequence: CASSRSSGGTGETQYF. The CDR3 DNA reads as TGTGCCAGCAGCAGATCCAGCGGGGGGACCGGAGAGACCCAGTACTTC. The chain recombines TRBV5-5 with TRBJ2-5; TRBD2 agrees at 9 bases. The CDR3 is 16 residues long. V dropped 4 bases and J dropped 4; count of bases not matched to a gene: 11. Looked up from germline, CDR1 is SGHKS and CDR2 is YYEKEE (reference sequence).

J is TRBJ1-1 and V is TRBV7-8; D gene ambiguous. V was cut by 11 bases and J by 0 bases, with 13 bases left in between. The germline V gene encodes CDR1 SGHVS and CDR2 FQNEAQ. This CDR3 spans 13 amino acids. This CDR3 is CAAGAAMNTEAFF. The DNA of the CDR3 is TGTGCCGCGGGAGCGGCGATGAACACTGAAGCTTTCTTT.

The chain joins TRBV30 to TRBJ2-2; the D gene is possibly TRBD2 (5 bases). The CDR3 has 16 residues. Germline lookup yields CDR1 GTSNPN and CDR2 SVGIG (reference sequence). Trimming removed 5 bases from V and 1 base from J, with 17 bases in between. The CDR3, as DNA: TGTGCCTGGTCCACCGGTGGGAGTCAGAACACCGGGGAGCTGTTTTTT. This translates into CAWSTGGSQNTGELFF. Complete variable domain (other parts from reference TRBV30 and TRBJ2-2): SQTIHQWPATLVQPVGSPLSLECTVEGTSNPNLYWYRQAAGRGLQLLFYSVGIGQISSEVPQNLSASRPQDRQFILSSKKLLLSDSGFYLCAWSTGGSQNTGELFFGEGSRLTVL.

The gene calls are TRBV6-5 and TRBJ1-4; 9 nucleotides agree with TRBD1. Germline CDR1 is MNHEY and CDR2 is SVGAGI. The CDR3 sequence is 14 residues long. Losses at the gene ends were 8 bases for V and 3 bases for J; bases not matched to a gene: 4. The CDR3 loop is CASGGQGANEKLFF. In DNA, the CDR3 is TGTGCCAGCGGGGGACAGGGCGCTAATGAAAAACTGTTTTTT.

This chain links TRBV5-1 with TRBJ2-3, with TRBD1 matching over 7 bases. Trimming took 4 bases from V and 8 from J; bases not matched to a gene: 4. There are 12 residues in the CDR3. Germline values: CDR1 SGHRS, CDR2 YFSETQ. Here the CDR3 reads CASSPQGVTQYF. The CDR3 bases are TGCGCCAGCAGCCCGCAGGGGGTTACGCAGTATTTT.

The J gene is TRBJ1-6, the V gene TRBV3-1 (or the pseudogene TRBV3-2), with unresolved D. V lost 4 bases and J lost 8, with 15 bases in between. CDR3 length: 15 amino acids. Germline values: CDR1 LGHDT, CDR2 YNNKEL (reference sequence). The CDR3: CASSLLVDSYSPLHF. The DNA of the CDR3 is TGTGCCAGCAGCCTATTAGTAGACTCGTATTCACCCCTCCACTTT.

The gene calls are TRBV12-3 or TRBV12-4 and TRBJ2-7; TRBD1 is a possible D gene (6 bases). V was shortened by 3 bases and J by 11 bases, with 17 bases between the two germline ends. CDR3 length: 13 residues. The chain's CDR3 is CASSLEQGALEYF. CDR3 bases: TGTGCCAGCAGTTTGGAACAGGGTGCCTTAGAGTACTTC.

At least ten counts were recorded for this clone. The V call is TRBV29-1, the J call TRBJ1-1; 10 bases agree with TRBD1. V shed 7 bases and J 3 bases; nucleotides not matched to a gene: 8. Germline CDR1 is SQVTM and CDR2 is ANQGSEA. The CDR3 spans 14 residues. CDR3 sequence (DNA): TGCAGCGCCACCGGGACAGGGGTAGACACTGAAGCTTTCTTT. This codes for CSATGTGVDTEAFF. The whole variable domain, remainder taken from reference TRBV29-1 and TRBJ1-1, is SAVISQKPSRDICQRGTSLTIQCQVDSQVTMMFWYRQQPGQSLTLIATANQGSEATYESGFVIDKFPISRPNLTFSTLTVSNMSPEDSSIYLCSATGTGVDTEAFFGQGTRLTVV.